The clone carrying this T cell receptor beta chain was seen a single time. Per the study methods: For nucleated cells, counts were estimated from reference gene primer amplification. Repertoires were generated with immunoSEQ multiplex PCR, while TCRdb's copy carries only in-frame clones and drops some. From that table come the V and J calls and clone size; the DNA was used to work out D and trimming. The repertoire has roughly 300,000 clones, approximately 87% of them found once; the top ten carry roughly 8%. This CDR3 region has 13 residues. Germline V gene lookup returns CDR1 SNHLY and CDR2 FYNNEI. V gave up 8 bases and J gave up 9 bases, with 17 bases separating them. These data originate in a study of blood T cell repertoires in COVID-19. Study context: Samples representing acute and convalescent COVID-19 were sourced from the United States, Italy and Spain. From T cells, B-cell-depleted T cells, or PBMCs came the material, which was cDNA or gDNA.

Sequencing was carried out using peripheral blood. This TCR derives from a woman aged 45-59 years who had recovered from COVID-19. The chain joins TRBV2 to TRBJ2-1; D might be TRBD2 (6 bases). The CDR3 DNA reads as TGTGCCAGCGTCGTTGGCGGGGCGTTTGAGCAGTTCTTC. Translating gives CASVVGGAFEQFF.